This TCR beta chain originates from a study of blood T cell repertoires in COVID-19 (dated by TCRdb to the early 2020s). Study-wide context: Samples covering the acute and convalescent phases of COVID-19 were provided by collaborators in the United States, Italy and Spain. The material from the prospective study consisted of cDNA or gDNA derived from T cells, B-cell-depleted T cells, or PBMCs. The dataset comprised deeply sampled blood TCRbeta repertoires from subjects exposed to, actively infected with, or recovered from COVID-19. The repertoires were released in a freely available public database meant as a resource for research on the immune response to SARS-CoV-2. Samples were obtained from the ongoing ImmuneRACE study (first 160 participants) and from about 1,300 subjects provided by 6 global collaborators. Nearly every sample came with metadata listing a de-identified subject ID, COVID-19 status, age in years and sex. HLA class I and class II types, where available, came from metadata supplied by the sample provider rather than from assay-based typing.

The immunoSEQ Assay, a bias-controlled multiplex PCR, was used to amplify TCRbeta CDR3 regions from genomic DNA. Under the source paper's analysis protocol: Within the assay, amplification of reference gene primers was used to estimate how many nucleated cells each sample contained. To quantify the absolute abundance of each unique TCRbeta CDR3 rearrangement, sequence reads were collapsed and filtered. For each sample, productive Simpson clonality was calculated by taking the square root of Simpson's diversity index across productive rearrangements. TCRdb re-hosts the immuneACCESS table, in-frame sequences only. Its copies lack some clones; in the studies checked, an unresolved V gene accounts for under half of them, and the cause for the rest is not known. The V and J calls and clone size are taken from that table; D and trimming were inferred from the DNA. This sample is represented by tens of thousands of clones; around nine tenths of them were singletons. The ten largest clones take up over 10% of the sample.

Broader findings and caveats from the paper: Clinical and demographic metadata were provided uncurated, with the amount varying by source and participant.

With respect to this clone: Which antigen it targets is not known. Base qualities are not at hand, and no much larger clone is one base apart.

The collaborating institutions used their own protocols to collect whole blood in K2EDTA tubes. Collaborator samples were shipped for TCRbeta analysis as frozen whole blood, isolated PBMCs, or DNA extracted from either sample type. Relative to germline, V is 6 bases shorter and J is 1 base shorter, with 19 bases between their ends. The CDR3 runs 17 residues from the cysteine to the phenylalanine. Solely the CDR3 DNA is kept, with 51 bases framed from the first base. From a lookup of the germline V gene, CDR1 and CDR2 are MDHEN and SYDVKM. The chain employs TRBV28 and TRBJ1-5; the best D guess is TRBD1, with 6 bases matching. This TCR came from a man aged 65 to 85 with active COVID-19. Sequencing was done on a sample of peripheral blood. The CDR3 protein: CASSPTPGQRSNQPQHF. The bases read TGTGCCAGCAGCCCTACTCCGGGACAAAGGAGCAATCAGCCCCAGCATTTT.